Following are 21 T cell receptor beta chains from one sample sequenced in a study of T cell repertoires in cytomegalovirus infection. Each CDR3 protein is one row after TCRdb ran MiXCR on the reads. The repertoire holds about 830,000 distinct CDR3 sequences, about 31% seen once, with over 10% in the top ten. For these TCRs, the target antigens are not known. The sequencing here drew on cultured CD8+ T cells from PBMCs, taken from culture after CMV antigen stimulation. These receptors originate from a human donor in good health (CMV status not recorded). Some clones in this sample may be carry-over from other donors' samples.

This sequence joins TRBV7-2 and TRBJ2-7; no clear D. CDR3 length: 12 residues. The germline gives CDR1 SGHTA, CDR2 FQGNSA. V gave up 2 bases and J gave up 6 bases, with 8 bases separating them. This CDR3 is CASSLRQSEQYV. CDR3 DNA: TGTGCCAGCAGCTTAAGGCAGTCCGAGCAGTACGTC.

This clonotype was found once. The J gene is TRBJ2-7, the V gene TRBV11-2; D might be TRBD2 (6 bases). The CDR3 contains 15 residues. V was pared by 6 bases and J by 2 bases, with 17 bases between. Germline V CDR1 and CDR2: SGHAT, FQNNGV. The CDR3 loop reads CASSLGAGRPYEQYF. The CDR3 nucleotides are TGTGCCAGCAGTCTAGGGGCAGGGAGGCCCTACGAGCAGTACTTC.

V usage is TRBV6-5 and J usage is TRBJ1-2; possible D gene TRBD1, 5 bases. The CDR3 runs 13 residues. The germline V and J ends were trimmed by 0 bases and 7 bases, with 9 bases remaining between them. Per germline, CDR1 MNHEY and CDR2 SVGAGI. CDR3 sequence reads: CASSYSRVGGYTF. The CDR3 nucleotides are TGTGCCAGCAGTTACTCCAGGGTGGGTGGCTACACCTTC.

This chain connects TRBV11-2 to TRBJ2-3; D assignment may be TRBD1 or TRBD2 (5 bases each). This CDR3 has 16 amino acids. V lost 3 bases and J 1 base, leaving 14 bases between the germline ends. The germline V gene has CDR1 SGHAT and CDR2 FQNNGV. CDR3 sequence reads: CASSFRTGAGTDTQYF. CDR3 nucleotide sequence: TGTGCCAGCAGCTTTAGGACCGGGGCCGGCACAGATACGCAGTATTTT.

This clonotype has more than one count but fewer than ten. The V gene is TRBV19, the J gene TRBJ2-1; no clear D. Germline CDR1 is LNHDA and CDR2 is SQIVND (reference sequence). CDR3 length: 15 residues. The V and J ends lost 3 bases and 0 bases respectively, with 9 bases between them. The CDR3 DNA is TGTGCCAGTAGTATCTCAATCAACTCCTACAATGAGCAGTTCTTC. Its protein is CASSISINSYNEQFF.

This chain connects TRBV11-3 to TRBJ2-1; 11 nucleotides agree with TRBD1. CDR1 is SGHNT, CDR2 YENEEA, per germline. The CDR3 loop spans 14 amino acids. J lost 10 bases, V lost 4 bases, and 6 bases had no gene match. This chain's CDR3 is CASSSRDRGREQFF. CDR3 bases: TGTGCCAGCAGCTCCCGGGACAGGGGGAGGGAGCAGTTCTTC.

The CDR3, as DNA: TGTGCCAACAGGACAGGGGACACTGAAGCTTTCTTT. Translated, it gives CANRTGDTEAFF. The chain combines TRBV12-3 or TRBV12-4 with TRBJ1-1; 9 bases fit TRBD1. This CDR3 region has 12 residues. V lost 10 bases to trimming and J lost 3 bases; unmatched junction nucleotides: 3.

V is TRBV7-2 and J is TRBJ1-1; D perhaps matches TRBD1 (5 bases). Germline CDR1 is SGHTA and CDR2 is FQGNSA. The V end lost 11 bases, the J end lost 4 bases, and 14 bases lay between the germline ends. The CDR3 consists of 12 residues. This chain's CDR3 is CAGDRTGTEAFF. CDR3 DNA sequence: TGTGCCGGAGACAGAACCGGCACTGAAGCTTTCTTT.

For this clonotype: Lacking the conserved final phenylalanine or tryptophan, this CDR3 likely reflects a read error. The genes are TRBV7-2 and TRBJ1-6; D is unresolved. V gave up 5 bases and J gave up 9 bases, with 14 bases separating them. The V gene's germline CDR1 is SGHTA and CDR2 FQGNSA. The CDR3 sequence is 14 residues long. DNA of the CDR3: TGTGCCAGCAGCCCACAGTCTTATTCTTCACCCCTCCACCTT. This gives the protein CASSPQSYSSPLHL.

The table lists this clonotype with many counts. CDR3 residues: CASSPGSPTLYGYTF. Here the CDR3 DNA reads TGTGCCAGCAGTCCCGGGTCCCCTACCCTCTATGGCTACACCTTC. This chain joins TRBV12-3 or TRBV12-4 and TRBJ1-2; no clear D. The CDR3 contains 15 residues. The V end was cut by 5 bases, the J end by 4 bases, with 17 bases between.

V usage is TRBV6-1 and J usage is TRBJ1-2, with 7 bases lining up with TRBD1. Trimming removed 7 bases from V and 3 bases from J; junction bases left unmatched: 8. CDR1 and CDR2 (germline): MNHNS, SASEGT. The CDR3 extends over 14 amino acids. The DNA of the CDR3 is TGTGCCAGCATGATCACGCAGGGGGACTATGGCTACACCTTC. This translates into CASMITQGDYGYTF.

This clonotype was seen a few times. The gene calls are TRBV19 and TRBJ1-2; maybe TRBD1 (6 bases). The CDR3 spans 12 residues. V shed 7 bases and J shed 6 bases, with 12 bases lying between them. The germline CDR1 and CDR2 sequences are LNHDA and SQIVND (reference sequence). The CDR3 DNA follows: TGTGCCAGTATAGGGGGGGCGCATGGCTACACCTTC. It translates to CASIGGAHGYTF. Looking up the rest from reference TRBV19 and TRBJ1-2 gives the full variable domain: DGGITQSPKYLFRKEGQNVTLSCEQNLNHDAMYWYRQDPGQGLRLIYYSQIVNDFQKGDIAEGYSVSREKKESFPLTVTSAQKNPTAFYLCASIGGAHGYTFGSGTRLTVV.

V is TRBV2 and J is TRBJ1-1, with a tentative D call TRBD1 (5 bases). Germline loops: CDR1 SNHLY, CDR2 FYNNEI. V dropped 2 bases and J dropped 6 bases, with 13 bases sitting between them. The CDR3 is 14 residues long. The CDR3 here is CASSEWPRVPEAFF. As DNA, the CDR3 is TGTGCCAGCAGTGAATGGCCCAGGGTCCCTGAAGCTTTCTTT.

A single count supports this clonotype. V usage is TRBV9 and J usage is TRBJ2-3; 13 nucleotides agree with TRBD2. The CDR3 totals 16 residues. V trimming: 3 bases; J trimming: 6 bases; junction bases outside the gene matches: 7. The germline V gene encodes CDR1 SGDLS and CDR2 YYNGEE. DNA of the CDR3: TGTGCCAGCAGCGCCAAGACTAGCGGGGGGCAGGATACGCAGTATTTT. This encodes CASSAKTSGGQDTQYF.

V is TRBV9 and J is TRBJ2-3; D unclear. Trimming took 3 bases from V and 4 from J, leaving 24 bases between them. Per the germline V gene, CDR1 is SGDLS and CDR2 is YYNGEE. The CDR3 has 18 amino acids. The CDR3 is CASSAPTSADGSPDTQYF. As DNA, the CDR3 is TGTGCCAGCAGCGCTCCCACCTCCGCGGACGGATCGCCAGATACGCAGTATTTT.

About this clonotype: A much larger clonotype is one base distant, so this may be a read error. DNA for the CDR3: TGTGCCAGCAGTTCCTGGACTGGAGAAAAACTGTTTTTT. It is translated as CASSSWTGEKLFF. The chain employs TRBV7-9 and TRBJ1-4; D is undetermined. V lost 6 bases and J lost 8, with 13 bases in between. The V gene's germline CDR1 is SEHNR and CDR2 FQNEAQ (reference sequence). The CDR3 extends over 13 amino acids.

This clonotype was counted once. This chain uses TRBV6-6 with TRBJ1-5; D is uncertain. V was pared by 4 bases and J by 3 bases, with 10 bases between. Germline CDR1 and CDR2: MNHNY and SVGAGI (reference sequence). The CDR3 spans 14 residues. The DNA of the CDR3 is TGTGCCAGCAGTTGGCGACACAACAATCAGCCCCAGCATTTT. Its translation is CASSWRHNNQPQHF.

CDR3 in DNA: TGTGCCAGTAGAAACCGGGCGTCGGCCCACGAGCAGTACGTC. Encoded protein: CASRNRASAHEQYV. The rearrangement joins TRBV28 to TRBJ2-7; D is uncertain. Germline V CDR1 and CDR2: MDHEN, SYDVKM. Trimming removed 9 bases from V and 5 bases from J, with 20 bases in between. This CDR3 region has 14 residues.

The gene calls are TRBV6-5 and TRBJ2-5; D uncertain. The ends were cut back, 2 bases at V and 2 bases at J, with 3 bases in the middle. The CDR3 spans 12 residues. CDR1 and CDR2 (germline): MNHEY, SVGAGI. The CDR3 DNA follows: TGTGCCAGCAGTTACCGGCAAGAGACCCAGTACTTC. It translates to CASSYRQETQYF.

This clonotype showed up just once. The chain has TRBV4-3 and TRBJ2-4, with 7 nucleotides matching TRBD1. The CDR3 has 19 amino acids. The germline CDR1 and CDR2 sequences are LGHNA and YSLEER. Trimming cost V 0 bases and J 2 bases; bases outside gene matches: 13. CDR3 sequence: CASSQDLGYLTGPKNIQYF. The CDR3 region has the DNA TGCGCCAGCAGCCAAGATCTTGGCTATTTGACAGGGCCCAAAAACATTCAGTACTTC.

The rearrangement joins TRBV7-9 to TRBJ1-5; D perhaps matches TRBD1 (5 bases). V was pared by 5 bases and J by 2 bases, with 13 bases between. Per germline, CDR1 SEHNR and CDR2 FQNEAQ (reference sequence). The CDR3 consists of 15 residues. This CDR3 is CASSRGGVGNQPQHF. Here the CDR3 DNA reads TGTGCCAGCAGCAGGGGAGGGGTGGGCAATCAGCCCCAGCATTTT.